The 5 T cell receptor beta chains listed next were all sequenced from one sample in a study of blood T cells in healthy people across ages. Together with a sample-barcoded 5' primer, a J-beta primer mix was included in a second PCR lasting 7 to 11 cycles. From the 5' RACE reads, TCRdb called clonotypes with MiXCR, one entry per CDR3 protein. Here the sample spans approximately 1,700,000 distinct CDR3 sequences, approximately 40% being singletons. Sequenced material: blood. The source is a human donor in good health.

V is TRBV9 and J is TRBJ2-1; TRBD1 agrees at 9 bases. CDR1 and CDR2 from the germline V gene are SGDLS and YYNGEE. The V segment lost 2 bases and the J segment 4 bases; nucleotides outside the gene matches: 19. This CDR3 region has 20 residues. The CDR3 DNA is TGTGCCAGCAGCGTGCCCGTAGACCCGGGACAGGGTGTTGGGTACAATGAGCAGTTCTTC. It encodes CASSVPVDPGQGVGYNEQFF. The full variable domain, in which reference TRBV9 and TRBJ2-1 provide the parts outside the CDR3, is DSGVTQTPKHLITATGQRVTLRCSPRSGDLSVYWYQQSLDQGLQFLIQYYNGEERAKGNILERFSAQQFPDLHSELNLSSLELGDSALYFCASSVPVDPGQGVGYNEQFFGPGTRLTVL.

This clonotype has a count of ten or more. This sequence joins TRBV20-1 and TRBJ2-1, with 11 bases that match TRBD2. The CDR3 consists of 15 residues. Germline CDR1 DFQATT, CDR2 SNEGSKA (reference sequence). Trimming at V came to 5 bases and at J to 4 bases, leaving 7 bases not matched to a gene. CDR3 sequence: CSAGLAGLDYNEQFF. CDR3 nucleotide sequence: TGCAGTGCTGGACTAGCGGGCCTGGATTACAATGAGCAGTTCTTC.

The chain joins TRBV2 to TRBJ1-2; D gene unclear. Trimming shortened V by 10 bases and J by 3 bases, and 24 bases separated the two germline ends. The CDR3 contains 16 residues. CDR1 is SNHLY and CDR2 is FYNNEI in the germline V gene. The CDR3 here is CATEGSPSAVDYGYTF. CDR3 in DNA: TGTGCCACAGAGGGTTCTCCCTCCGCAGTCGACTATGGCTACACCTTC. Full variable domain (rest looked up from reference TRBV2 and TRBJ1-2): EPEVTQTPSHQVTQMGQEVILRCVPISNHLYFYWYRQILGQKVEFLVSFYNNEISEKSEIFDDQFSVERPDGSNFTLKIRSTKLEDSAMYFCATEGSPSAVDYGYTFGSGTRLTVV.

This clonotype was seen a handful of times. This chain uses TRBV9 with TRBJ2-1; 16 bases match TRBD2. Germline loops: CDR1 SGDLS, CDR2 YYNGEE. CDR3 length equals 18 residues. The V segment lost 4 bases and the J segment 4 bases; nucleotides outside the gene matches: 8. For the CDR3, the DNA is TGTGCCAGCAGCCTGAGGGGGACTAGCGGGGGGGCTTACAATGAGCAGTTCTTC. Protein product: CASSLRGTSGGAYNEQFF.

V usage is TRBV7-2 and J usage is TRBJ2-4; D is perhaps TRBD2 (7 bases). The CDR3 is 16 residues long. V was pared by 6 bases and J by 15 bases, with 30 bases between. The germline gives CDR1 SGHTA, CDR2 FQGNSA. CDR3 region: CASSFSLTIGGGQAYF. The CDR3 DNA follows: TGTGCCAGCAGTTTCAGCCTCACTATAGGGGGGGGGCAGGCGTACTTC.